This T cell receptor beta chain was found in a study of blood T cells in healthy people across ages. The germline CDR1 and CDR2 sequences are SEHNR and FQNEAQ (reference sequence). The CDR3 has 16 residues. Trimming cost V 2 bases and J 3 bases; bases outside gene matches: 2. A second 7 to 11 cycle PCR used barcoded and J-beta primers. Samples each returned at least 3 million CDR3-containing paired-end reads. TCRdb used MiXCR to reprocess the 5' RACE reads, holding one entry per CDR3 protein. The sample shows approximately 760,000 distinct CDR3 sequences, approximately 25% of them seen only once. Donor samples were obtained from healthy Caucasian individuals from Russia, aged about 6 to 90. These same data were also listed under a study on T cells of mothers and their children. As that report states: For each mother, over 9 million TCR beta CDR3 reads were obtained, and for each child, about 3 million.

The receptor comes from a boy between 10 and 17 years old in good health. Sequenced sample: blood. V gene TRBV7-9 combines with J gene TRBJ2-5, with 14 positions matching TRBD2. The CDR3 sequence is CASSLPGLAGEETQYF. CDR3 sequence (DNA): TGTGCCAGCAGCTTACCGGGACTAGCGGGGGAAGAGACCCAGTACTTC. Filled out from reference TRBV7-9 and TRBJ2-5, the complete variable domain reads DTGVSQNPRHKITKRGQNVTFRCDPISEHNRLYWYRQTLGQGPEFLTYFQNEAQLEKSRLLSDRFSAERPKGSFSTLEIQRTEQGDSAMYLCASSLPGLAGEETQYFGPGTRLLVL.